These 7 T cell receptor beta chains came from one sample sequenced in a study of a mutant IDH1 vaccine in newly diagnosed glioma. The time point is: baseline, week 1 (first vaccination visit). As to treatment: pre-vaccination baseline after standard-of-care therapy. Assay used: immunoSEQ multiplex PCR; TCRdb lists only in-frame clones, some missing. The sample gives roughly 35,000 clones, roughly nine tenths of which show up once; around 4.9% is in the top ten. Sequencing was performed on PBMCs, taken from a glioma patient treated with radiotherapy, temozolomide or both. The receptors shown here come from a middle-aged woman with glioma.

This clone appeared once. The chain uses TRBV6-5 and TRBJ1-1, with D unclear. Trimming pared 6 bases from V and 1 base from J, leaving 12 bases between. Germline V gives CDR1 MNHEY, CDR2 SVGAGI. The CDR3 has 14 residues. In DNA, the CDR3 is TGTGCCAGCAGCCTAACTCTGGGGAACACTGAAGCTTTCTTT. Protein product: CASSLTLGNTEAFF.

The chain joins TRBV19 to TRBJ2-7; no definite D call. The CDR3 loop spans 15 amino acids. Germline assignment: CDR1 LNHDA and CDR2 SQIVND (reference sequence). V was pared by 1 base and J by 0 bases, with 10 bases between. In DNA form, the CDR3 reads TGTGCCAGTAGTATAGGAGTCAGGTCCTCCTACGAGCAGTACTTC. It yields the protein CASSIGVRSSYEQYF. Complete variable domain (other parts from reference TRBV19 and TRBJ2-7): DGGITQSPKYLFRKEGQNVTLSCEQNLNHDAMYWYRQDPGQGLRLIYYSQIVNDFQKGDIAEGYSVSREKKESFPLTVTSAQKNPTAFYLCASSIGVRSSYEQYFGPGTRLTVT.

The CDR3 here is CAWSHTGKTEAFF. In DNA form, the CDR3 reads TGTGCCTGGAGTCACACAGGGAAAACTGAAGCTTTCTTT. This sequence joins TRBV30 and TRBJ1-1, with D tentatively TRBD1 (6 bases). CDR3 length: 13 residues. Per germline, CDR1 GTSNPN and CDR2 SVGIG (reference sequence). V was cut by 2 bases and J by 5 bases, with 12 bases left in between.

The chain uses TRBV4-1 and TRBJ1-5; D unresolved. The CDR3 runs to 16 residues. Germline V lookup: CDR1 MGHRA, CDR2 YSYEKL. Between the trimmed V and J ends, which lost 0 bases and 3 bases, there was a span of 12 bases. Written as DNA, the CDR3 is TGCGCCAGCAGCCAAGACGACCGGGGTACCAATCAGCCCCAGCATTTT. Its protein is CASSQDDRGTNQPQHF.

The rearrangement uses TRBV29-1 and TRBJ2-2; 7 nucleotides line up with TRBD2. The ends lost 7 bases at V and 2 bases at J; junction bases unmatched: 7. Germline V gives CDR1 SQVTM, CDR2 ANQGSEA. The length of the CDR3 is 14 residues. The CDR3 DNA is TGCAGCGCCCGGAGGGACTATAACACCGGGGAGCTGTTTTTT. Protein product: CSARRDYNTGELFF.

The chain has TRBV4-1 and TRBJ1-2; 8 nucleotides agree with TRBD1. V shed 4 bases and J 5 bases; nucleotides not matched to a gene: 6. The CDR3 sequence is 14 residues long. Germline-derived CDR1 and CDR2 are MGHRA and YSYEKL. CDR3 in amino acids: CASSPGTGGYGYTF. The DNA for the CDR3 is TGCGCCAGCAGCCCCGGGACAGGAGGTTATGGCTACACCTTC.

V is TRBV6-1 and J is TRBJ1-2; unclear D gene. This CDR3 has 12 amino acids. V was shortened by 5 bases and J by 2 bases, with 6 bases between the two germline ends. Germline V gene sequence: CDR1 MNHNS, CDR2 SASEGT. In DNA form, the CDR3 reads TGTGCCAGCAGTAGCAGGAACTATGGCTACACCTTC. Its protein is CASSSRNYGYTF.